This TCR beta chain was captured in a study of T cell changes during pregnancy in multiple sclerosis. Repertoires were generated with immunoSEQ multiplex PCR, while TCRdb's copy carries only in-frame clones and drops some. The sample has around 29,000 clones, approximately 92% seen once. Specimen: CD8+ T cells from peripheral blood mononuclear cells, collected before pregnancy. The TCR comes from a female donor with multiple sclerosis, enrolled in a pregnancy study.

CDR3 sequence: CASSQRATEAFF. In nucleotides, the CDR3 is TGTGCCAGCAGCCAGCGGGCCACTGAAGCTTTCTTT. V gene TRBV6-5 combines with J gene TRBJ1-1; D is undetermined. Trimming pared 6 bases from V and 4 bases from J, leaving 9 bases between. Germline values: CDR1 MNHEY, CDR2 SVGAGI. The CDR3 totals 12 residues.